The sequence of this T cell receptor beta chain was determined in a study of T cell repertoires in cytomegalovirus infection. CDR3 length: 14 residues. J was trimmed by 3 bases and V by 6 bases; bases with no gene match: 7. CDR1 is MNHEY, CDR2 SVGAGI, per germline. Only a few counts were recorded for this clonotype. TCRdb analysed the reads with MiXCR anew, one entry per CDR3 protein. The sample carries approximately 240,000 distinct CDR3 sequences, 12% recorded once. This TCR was sampled from a human donor in good health (CMV status not recorded). Some clones in this sample may be carry-over from other donors' samples. This chain joins TRBV6-5 and TRBJ2-5, with TRBD1 matching 7 bases. Sequenced input: PBMCs. The CDR3 DNA reads TGTGCCAGCAGAAGGAGAGGGGGCGAAGAGACCCAGTACTTC. This encodes CASRRRGGEETQYF.